This T cell receptor beta chain appears in the sequencing data of a study of identical twins. Germline CDR1 is SGHDT and CDR2 is YYEEEE. This CDR3 is 17 amino acids long. V dropped 0 bases and J dropped 4 bases, with 19 bases sitting between them. TCRdb re-called the 5' RACE reads with MiXCR, one entry per CDR3 protein. Of over 200,000 distinct CDR3 sequences detected, 6.5% appear once; the ten largest clones hold about 14%. This clonotype was counted between two and nine times. Separately, the same data were catalogued under a study of T cells expressing NK-cell markers.

The clonotype was recovered from a woman aged 18-29 years in good health. Sequenced material: CD8+ T cells sorted from blood. This chain uses TRBV5-6 with TRBJ2-5, with D possibly matching TRBD2 (6 bases). CDR3 in amino acids: CASSLDVAGSAVETQYF. Written as DNA, the CDR3 is TGTGCCAGCAGCTTGGATGTGGCGGGGTCCGCCGTAGAGACCCAGTACTTC.